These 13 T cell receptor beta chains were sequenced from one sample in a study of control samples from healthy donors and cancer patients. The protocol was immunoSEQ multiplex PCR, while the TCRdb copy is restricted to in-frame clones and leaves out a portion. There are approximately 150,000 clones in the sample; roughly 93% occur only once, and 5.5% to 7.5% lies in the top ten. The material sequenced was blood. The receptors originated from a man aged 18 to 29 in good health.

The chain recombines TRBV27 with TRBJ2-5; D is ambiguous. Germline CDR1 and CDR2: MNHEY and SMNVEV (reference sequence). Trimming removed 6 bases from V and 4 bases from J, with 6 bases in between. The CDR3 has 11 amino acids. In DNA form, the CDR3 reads TGTGCCAGCAGCTCGGGAGAGACCCAGTACTTC. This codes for CASSSGETQYF.

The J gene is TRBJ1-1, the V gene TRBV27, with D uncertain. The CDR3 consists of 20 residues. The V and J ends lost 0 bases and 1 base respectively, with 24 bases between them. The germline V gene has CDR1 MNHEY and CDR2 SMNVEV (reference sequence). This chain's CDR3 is CASSLSPFSGVGFSNTEAFF. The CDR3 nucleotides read TGTGCCAGCAGTTTATCCCCCTTCTCGGGAGTCGGGTTTTCGAACACTGAAGCTTTCTTT.

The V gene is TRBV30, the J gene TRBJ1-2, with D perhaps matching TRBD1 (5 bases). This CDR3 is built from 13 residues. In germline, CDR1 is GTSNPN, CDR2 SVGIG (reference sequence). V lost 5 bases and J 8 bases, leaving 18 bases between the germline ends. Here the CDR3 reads CAWSGRTFGGYTF. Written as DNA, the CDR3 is TGTGCCTGGTCGGGACGGACTTTTGGAGGCTACACCTTC.

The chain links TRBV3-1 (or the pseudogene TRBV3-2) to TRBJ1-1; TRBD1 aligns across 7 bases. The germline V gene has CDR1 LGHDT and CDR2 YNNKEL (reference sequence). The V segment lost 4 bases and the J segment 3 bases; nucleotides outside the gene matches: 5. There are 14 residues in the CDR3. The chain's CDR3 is CASSRLDRDTEAFF. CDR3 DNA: TGTGCCAGCAGCCGCCTTGACAGGGACACTGAAGCTTTCTTT.

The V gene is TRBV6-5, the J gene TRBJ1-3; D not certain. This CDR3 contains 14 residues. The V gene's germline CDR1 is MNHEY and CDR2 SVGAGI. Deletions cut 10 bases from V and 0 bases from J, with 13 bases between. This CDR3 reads CAIKSVSSGNTIYF. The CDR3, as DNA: TGTGCCATCAAATCGGTCAGCTCTGGAAACACCATATATTTT.

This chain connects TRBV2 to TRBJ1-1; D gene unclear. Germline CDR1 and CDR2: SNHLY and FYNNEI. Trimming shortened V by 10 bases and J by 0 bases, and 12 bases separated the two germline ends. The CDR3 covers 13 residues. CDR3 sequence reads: CAIKAFMNTEAFF. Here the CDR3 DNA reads TGTGCCATCAAGGCGTTCATGAACACTGAAGCTTTCTTT.

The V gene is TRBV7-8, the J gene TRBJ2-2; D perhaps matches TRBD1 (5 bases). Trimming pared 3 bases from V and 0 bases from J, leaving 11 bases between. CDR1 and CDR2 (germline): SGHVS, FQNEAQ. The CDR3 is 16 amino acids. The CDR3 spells CASSLLGHTNTGELFF. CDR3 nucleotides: TGTGCCAGCAGCTTGCTAGGACATACGAACACCGGGGAGCTGTTTTTT.

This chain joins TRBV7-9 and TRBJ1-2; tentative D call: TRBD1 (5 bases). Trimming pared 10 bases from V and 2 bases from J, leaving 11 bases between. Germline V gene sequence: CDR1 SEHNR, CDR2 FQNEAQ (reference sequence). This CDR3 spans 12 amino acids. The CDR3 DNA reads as TGTGCCATCACGGACAAGAACTATGGCTACACCTTC. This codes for CAITDKNYGYTF.

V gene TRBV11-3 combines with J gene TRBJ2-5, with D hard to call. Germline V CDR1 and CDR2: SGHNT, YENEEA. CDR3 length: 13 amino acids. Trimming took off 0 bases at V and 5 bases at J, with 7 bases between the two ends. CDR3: CASSLDTTETQYF. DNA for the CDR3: TGTGCCAGCAGCTTAGATACAACGGAGACCCAGTACTTC.

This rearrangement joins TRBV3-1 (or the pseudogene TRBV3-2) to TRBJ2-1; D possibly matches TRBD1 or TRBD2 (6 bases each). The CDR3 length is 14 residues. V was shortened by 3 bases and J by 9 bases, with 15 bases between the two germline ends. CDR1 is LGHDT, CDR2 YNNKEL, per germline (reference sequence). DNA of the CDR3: TGTGCCAGCAGCCAGTCCGGGGGCAAGGCTGAGCAGTTCTTC. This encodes CASSQSGGKAEQFF.

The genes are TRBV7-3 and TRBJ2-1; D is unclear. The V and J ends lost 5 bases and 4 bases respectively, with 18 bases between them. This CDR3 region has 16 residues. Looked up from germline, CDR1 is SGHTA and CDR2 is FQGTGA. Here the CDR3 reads CASSEPTREGYNEQFF. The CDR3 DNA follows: TGTGCCAGCAGCGAACCGACAAGAGAAGGTTACAATGAGCAGTTCTTC.

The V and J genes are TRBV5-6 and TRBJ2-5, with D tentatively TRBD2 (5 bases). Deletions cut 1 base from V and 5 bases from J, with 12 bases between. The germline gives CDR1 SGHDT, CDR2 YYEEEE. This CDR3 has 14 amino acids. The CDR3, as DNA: TGTGCCAGCAGCTTGAGCCCGGGAACTGAGACCCAGTACTTC. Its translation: CASSLSPGTETQYF.

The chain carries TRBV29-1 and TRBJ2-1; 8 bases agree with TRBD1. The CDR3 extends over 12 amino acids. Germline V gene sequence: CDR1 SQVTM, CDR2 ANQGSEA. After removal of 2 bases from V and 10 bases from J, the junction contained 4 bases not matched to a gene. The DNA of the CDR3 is TGCAGCGTTGAACAGGGGGCGGGCGAGCAGTTCTTC. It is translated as CSVEQGAGEQFF.